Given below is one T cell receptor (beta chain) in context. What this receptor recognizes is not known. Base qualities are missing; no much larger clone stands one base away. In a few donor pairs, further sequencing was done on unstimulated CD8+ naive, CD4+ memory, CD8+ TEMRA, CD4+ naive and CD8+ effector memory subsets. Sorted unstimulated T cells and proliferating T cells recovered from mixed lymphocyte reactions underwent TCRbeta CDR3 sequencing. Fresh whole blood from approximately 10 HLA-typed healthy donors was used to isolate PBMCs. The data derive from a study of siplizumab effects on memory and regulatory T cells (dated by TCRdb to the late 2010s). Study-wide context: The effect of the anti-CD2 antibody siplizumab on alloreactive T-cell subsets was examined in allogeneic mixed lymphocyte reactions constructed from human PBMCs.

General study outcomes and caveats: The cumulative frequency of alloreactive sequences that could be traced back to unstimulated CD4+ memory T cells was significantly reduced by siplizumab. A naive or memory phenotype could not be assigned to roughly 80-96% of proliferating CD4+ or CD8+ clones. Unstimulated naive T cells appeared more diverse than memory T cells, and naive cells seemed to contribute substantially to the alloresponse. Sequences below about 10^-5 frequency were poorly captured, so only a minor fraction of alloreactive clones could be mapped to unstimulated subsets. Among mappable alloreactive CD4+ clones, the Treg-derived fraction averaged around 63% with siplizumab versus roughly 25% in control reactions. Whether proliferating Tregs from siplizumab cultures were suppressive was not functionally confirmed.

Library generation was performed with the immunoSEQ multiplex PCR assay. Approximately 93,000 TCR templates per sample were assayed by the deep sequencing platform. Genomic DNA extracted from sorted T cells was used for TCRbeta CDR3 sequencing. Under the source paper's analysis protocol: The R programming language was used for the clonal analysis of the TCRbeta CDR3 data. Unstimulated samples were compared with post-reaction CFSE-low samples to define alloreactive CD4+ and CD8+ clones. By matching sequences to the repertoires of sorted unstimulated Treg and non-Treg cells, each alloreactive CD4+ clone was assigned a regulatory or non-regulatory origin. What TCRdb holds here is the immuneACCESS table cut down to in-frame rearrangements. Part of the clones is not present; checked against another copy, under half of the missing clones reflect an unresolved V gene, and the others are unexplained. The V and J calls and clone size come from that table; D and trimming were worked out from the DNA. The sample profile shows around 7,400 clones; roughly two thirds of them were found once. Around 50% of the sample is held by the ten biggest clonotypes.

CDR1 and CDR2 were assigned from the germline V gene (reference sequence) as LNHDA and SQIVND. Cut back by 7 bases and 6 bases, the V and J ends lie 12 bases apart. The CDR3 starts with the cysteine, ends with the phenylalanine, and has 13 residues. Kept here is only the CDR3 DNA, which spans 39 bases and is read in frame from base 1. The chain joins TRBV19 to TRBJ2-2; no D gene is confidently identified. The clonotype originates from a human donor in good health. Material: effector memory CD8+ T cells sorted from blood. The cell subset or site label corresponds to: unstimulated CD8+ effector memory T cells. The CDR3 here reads CASTASDAGELFF. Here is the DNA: TGTGCCAGTACCGCATCAGATGCCGGGGAGCTGTTTTTT. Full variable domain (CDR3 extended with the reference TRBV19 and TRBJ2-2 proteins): DGGITQSPKYLFRKEGQNVTLSCEQNLNHDAMYWYRQDPGQGLRLIYYSQIVNDFQKGDIAEGYSVSREKKESFPLTVTSAQKNPTAFYLCASTASDAGELFFGEGSRLTVL.